This T cell receptor (beta chain) was documented in a study of T-cell reconstitution after alpha-beta-depleted transplantation in children (TCRdb year 2016). In terms of the full investigation: T-cell immune reconstitution after TCRalphabeta/CD19-depleted allogeneic hematopoietic cell transplantation in children was quantitatively tracked in the study by means of TCR repertoire profiling. Broader findings and caveats from the paper: The apparently early recovery of alphabetaT-cell counts about two months after transplant reportedly depended on only several hundred rapidly expanded clones that came from non-depleted graft cells. In some patients, high TCRbeta diversity at day 60 was attributed to recipient T cells and intrathymic progenitors that had survived conditioning. Over subsequent months, a decline in hyperexpanded clone frequencies was noted, and after one year, T-cell counts and TCRbeta diversity were mostly ascribed to newly produced T cells.

The CDR3 numbers 15 residues from cysteine through phenylalanine. The entry retains the CDR3 DNA only, 45 bases that are in frame from base 1. V is clipped by 1 base and J by 4 bases, and the sequence between their germline boundaries is 13 bases long. For CDR1 and CDR2, the germline V gene lists SGHTA and FQGNSA. This clonotype was counted only a few times. It lacks a known antigen. No quality values exist for individual bases; no much larger clone is one base distant. Library preparation was by PCR. TCRdb lists the instrument as Illumina HiSeq 2500. TCR library preparation used molecular barcoding, with unique molecular identifiers applied to normalize quantification of the TCRbeta repertoire. In-frame beta chains were kept once TCRdb had trimmed the public reads at Q25 with fastp and called clones with MiXCR. Each CDR3 protein appears once, grouped with its most common genes and DNA. The sample table shows about 300,000 distinct CDR3 sequences, and approximately 7.3% are seen once. The ten top clones hold about 9.3% of the sample.

The treatment or condition label here, explained by the study, means: allogeneic hematopoietic cell transplantation with graft depleted of TCRalphabeta T cells and CD19 B cells. The children who served as transplant recipients had been given grafts of TCRalphabeta/CD19-depleted allogeneic hematopoietic cells. The clonotype was recovered from a female patient between 2 and 15 years old who had a stem cell transplant for Fanconi anemia, so the T cells may come from the graft donor. This receptor chain uses TRBV7-2 and TRBJ2-5, with the D call tentatively TRBD1 or TRBD2, each fitting 5 bases. Sequences were derived from peripheral blood, sampled 360 days after TCRalphabeta/CD19-depleted stem cell transplant. The CDR3 protein sequence reads: CASSLGFGASETQYF. The nucleotide sequence reads as follows: TGTGCCAGCAGCTTAGGGTTCGGGGCTTCAGAGACCCAGTACTTC.